This is a list of T cell receptor beta chains from one sample in a study of blood T cell repertoires in COVID-19. Sequencing was performed with immunoSEQ multiplex PCR; in TCRdb, only in-frame clones are kept and a portion is missing. The sample includes around 200,000 clones, about 86% seen only once; the top ten take 3.5% to 5.5%. Sequencing was performed on PBMCs or T cells enriched from blood (not recorded which). These receptor sequences come from a woman aged 25-40 years who had been exposed to COVID-19. CDR3s include the opening cysteine and the closing phenylalanine or tryptophan. Each record gives: CDR3 DNA, CDR3 protein, clone size, V gene, J gene, D gene. D genes are given only for firm matches. Clone size appears in some rows only: once, few, many, or a class for an expanded clone.

DNA: TGCAGCGTTGAACGGTCTAGCGGCACAGATACGCAGTATTTT
CDR3: CSVERSSGTDTQYF
size: -
V: TRBV29-1
J: TRBJ2-3
D: -

DNA: TGTGCCAGCAGCCCGAGGGGGGCCAAAAACATTCAGTACTTC
CDR3: CASSPRGAKNIQYF
size: few
V: TRBV3-1/TRBV3-2
J: TRBJ2-4
D: -

DNA: TGTGCCAGCAGTTGGGGACAGTCATCCTACGAGCAGTACTTC
CDR3: CASSWGQSSYEQYF
size: -
V: TRBV6-5
J: TRBJ2-7
D: TRBD1

DNA: TGTGCCAGCTCCGGCGGGGGGGCCCCAGATACGCAGTATTTT
CDR3: CASSGGGAPDTQYF
size: -
V: TRBV9
J: TRBJ2-3
D: TRBD2

DNA: TGCGCCAGCAGCCCAACCCCGGGACAGCTTGGAAACACCATATATTTT
CDR3: CASSPTPGQLGNTIYF
size: -
V: TRBV5-1
J: TRBJ1-3
D: TRBD1

DNA: TGTGCCAGCAGCCAAGATTTTCGTCAGCCCCAGCATTTT
CDR3: CASSQDFRQPQHF
size: -
V: TRBV3-1/TRBV3-2
J: TRBJ1-5
D: -

DNA: TGTGCCAGTAGCCGTAAAATGAAAGTACGGGACAGAGTGGAAAAACTGTTTTTT
CDR3: CASSRKMKVRDRVEKLFF
size: -
V: TRBV19
J: TRBJ1-4
D: TRBD1

DNA: TGCGCCAGCAGCTTTTCGAGGGAGGGCGAGCAGTACTTC
CDR3: CASSFSREGEQYF
size: -
V: TRBV5-1
J: TRBJ2-7
D: TRBD2

DNA: TGTGCCAGCACCCGTCAGCAGGGTGCCTCTGGGGCCAACGTCCTGACTTTC
CDR3: CASTRQQGASGANVLTF
size: once
V: TRBV9
J: TRBJ2-6
D: -

DNA: TGTGCCAGCAGCCCGCGACTAGCGGGGGGGCTAACCGGGGAGCTGTTTTTT
CDR3: CASSPRLAGGLTGELFF
size: -
V: TRBV9
J: TRBJ2-2
D: TRBD2

DNA: TGTGCCAGCAGTTGGACTTTGGGCTATGGCTACACCTTC
CDR3: CASSWTLGYGYTF
size: -
V: TRBV27
J: TRBJ1-2
D: -

DNA: TGTGCCAGCACTGGGCGGGCTAGCGGCGACCAAGAGACCCAGTACTTC
CDR3: CASTGRASGDQETQYF
size: -
V: TRBV2
J: TRBJ2-5
D: TRBD2

DNA: TGTGCCAGCAGCTTACATGGGGGGAGCACTGAAGCTTTCTTT
CDR3: CASSLHGGSTEAFF
size: -
V: TRBV7-2
J: TRBJ1-1
D: -

DNA: TGTGCCAGCAGCGTCGGGGGGGGCAGACTTGAGCAGTTCTTC
CDR3: CASSVGGGRLEQFF
size: -
V: TRBV9
J: TRBJ2-1
D: TRBD2

DNA: TGTGCCAGCTCACCGTCTCGAACGAGGAGTAACTATGGCTACACCTTC
CDR3: CASSPSRTRSNYGYTF
size: -
V: TRBV18
J: TRBJ1-2
D: -

DNA: TGCAGTGCTAGATCTCACACTGAAGCTTTCTTT
CDR3: CSARSHTEAFF
size: -
V: TRBV20-1
J: TRBJ1-1
D: -

DNA: TGTGCCAGCAGTTTAGGGTCAGGGATCTACGAGCAGTACTTC
CDR3: CASSLGSGIYEQYF
size: -
V: TRBV28
J: TRBJ2-7
D: -

DNA: TGCGCCAGCAGCTTGGTACTAGCGGGGGGACAAGAGACCCAGTACTTC
CDR3: CASSLVLAGGQETQYF
size: -
V: TRBV5-1
J: TRBJ2-5
D: TRBD2

DNA: TGTGCCAGTAGCACCACAGGGGGCAACTCACCCCTCCACTTT
CDR3: CASSTTGGNSPLHF
size: -
V: TRBV19
J: TRBJ1-6
D: TRBD1

DNA: TGTGCCAGCAGCTTTCTTCAGGGGGCGCCTGGCTACACCTTC
CDR3: CASSFLQGAPGYTF
size: -
V: TRBV7-9
J: TRBJ1-2
D: TRBD1

DNA: TGTGCCAGCAGCCCGGGGGGCCGCACCGGGGAGCTGTTTTTT
CDR3: CASSPGGRTGELFF
size: few
V: TRBV5-4
J: TRBJ2-2
D: -

DNA: TGTGCCATCAGTGATCGGGCAGGCGGAGGAGGCTACACCTTC
CDR3: CAISDRAGGGGYTF
size: -
V: TRBV10-3
J: TRBJ1-2
D: -

DNA: TGTGCCAGCAGTCGGGACAGCAGCAATCAGCCCCAGCATTTT
CDR3: CASSRDSSNQPQHF
size: -
V: TRBV6-5
J: TRBJ1-5
D: TRBD1

DNA: TGTGCCAGCAGCGGTTACGCCGGGACAGGGGTGAGAAAACTGTTTTTT
CDR3: CASSGYAGTGVRKLFF
size: -
V: TRBV5-6
J: TRBJ1-4
D: TRBD1

DNA: TGTGCCAGCTCACCAGAGGGTAACTATGGCTACACCTTC
CDR3: CASSPEGNYGYTF
size: -
V: TRBV18
J: TRBJ1-2
D: -

DNA: TGTGCCAGCAGCTTCGGACAGCTGAATTCACCCCTCCACTTT
CDR3: CASSFGQLNSPLHF
size: few
V: TRBV7-8
J: TRBJ1-6
D: -

DNA: TGTGCCAGCAGCCAAGTCTCGGGCATGACAGAAAATGAGCAGTTCTTC
CDR3: CASSQVSGMTENEQFF
size: -
V: TRBV3-1/TRBV3-2
J: TRBJ2-1
D: -

DNA: TGCGCCAGCAGCCAAGACAGCTATGGCTACACCTTC
CDR3: CASSQDSYGYTF
size: -
V: TRBV4-1
J: TRBJ1-2
D: -

DNA: TGTGCCAGCAGTTTGATAGGGGGCTATGGCTACACCTTC
CDR3: CASSLIGGYGYTF
size: -
V: TRBV27
J: TRBJ1-2
D: -

DNA: TGCGCCAGCAGCTTGGACACCGGAAACACCATATATTTT
CDR3: CASSLDTGNTIYF
size: -
V: TRBV5-1
J: TRBJ1-3
D: -

DNA: TGTGCCAGTAGAAGGCAGGGGGGTGAAGCTTTCTTT
CDR3: CASRRQGGEAFF
size: -
V: TRBV19
J: TRBJ1-1
D: TRBD1

DNA: TGTGCCAGCAGAACAACAGTGGGCGAGCAGTACTTC
CDR3: CASRTTVGEQYF
size: -
V: TRBV6-5
J: TRBJ2-7
D: -

DNA: TGTGCAAGTCGCTTTTCCAGAGGGACTGAAGCTTTCTTT
CDR3: CASRFSRGTEAFF
size: -
V: TRBV12-2
J: TRBJ1-1
D: -

DNA: TGTGCCAGCAGTCCAATGACAGGCGTGAACACTGAAGCTTTCTTT
CDR3: CASSPMTGVNTEAFF
size: -
V: TRBV28
J: TRBJ1-1
D: -

DNA: TGTGCTAGTGGTGACAGGAACTCCTACGAGCAGTACTTC
CDR3: CASGDRNSYEQYF
size: -
V: TRBV12-5
J: TRBJ2-7
D: -

DNA: TGTGCCAGCAGCTTACCCTTGAACACCGGGGAGCTGTTTTTT
CDR3: CASSLPLNTGELFF
size: -
V: TRBV7-9
J: TRBJ2-2
D: -

DNA: TGCAGCGTTCGGGCAGGGGGAAGTCAGCCCCAGCATTTT
CDR3: CSVRAGGSQPQHF
size: -
V: TRBV29-1
J: TRBJ1-5
D: TRBD1

DNA: TGTGCCAGCTCACCTCCCGGGGGATCGATTAGCAATCAGCCCCAGCATTTT
CDR3: CASSPPGGSISNQPQHF
size: -
V: TRBV18
J: TRBJ1-5
D: -

DNA: TGTGCCATCAGTGAGACGGGACAGGGCGGGGAAAAACTGTTTTTT
CDR3: CAISETGQGGEKLFF
size: few
V: TRBV10-3
J: TRBJ1-4
D: TRBD1

DNA: TGTGCCAGCCCCTACAGGGCAGGGACGAACACTGAAGCTTTCTTT
CDR3: CASPYRAGTNTEAFF
size: -
V: TRBV6-5
J: TRBJ1-1
D: -

DNA: TGTGCCAGCAGTCTCGACCCCCCAGGACAGGGGAATCAGCCCCAGCATTTT
CDR3: CASSLDPPGQGNQPQHF
size: once
V: TRBV2
J: TRBJ1-5
D: TRBD1

DNA: TGCGCCAGCTCCCTTGGGACAGGGAGGGAAAAACTGTTTTTT
CDR3: CASSLGTGREKLFF
size: few
V: TRBV5-1
J: TRBJ1-4
D: TRBD1